The entry below gives a single TCR beta chain sequence along with its context. The antigen is not known. In the PCR, 60 Vbeta and 13 Jbeta primers were used. Sequencing was performed with immunoSEQ multiplex PCR; in TCRdb, only in-frame clones are kept and a portion is missing. The sample has roughly 120,000 clones, about 78% seen once; the top ten hold about 7.8%. These data are taken from a study of cytomegalovirus exposure and HLA in healthy donors. Study outcomes and limitations: In vitro checks showed that a few CMV-associated chains really do target CMV antigens. Some TCR beta chains (over 150 of them) were listed as cytomegalovirus-associated. As a later analysis revealed, the rate of TCR association differed by HLA locus, with DRB1 most and HLA-C fewest.

The CDR3 sequence is 16 residues long. The V gene end was trimmed by 3 bases and the J gene end by 4 bases; junction bases not matched to a gene: 10. From germline, CDR1 is SQVTM and CDR2 ANQGSEA. Input material: PBMCs. The chain uses TRBV29-1 and TRBJ2-3; 10 bases fit TRBD1. This clonotype was obtained from a woman in her 40s in good health and CMV-seropositive. CDR3 loop: CSVEGGTGEDADTQYF. The CDR3 DNA reads as TGCAGCGTTGAGGGGGGGACAGGGGAGGACGCAGATACGCAGTATTTT.